This TCR beta chain comes out of a study of blood T cell repertoires in COVID-19. Study-wide context: From the United States, Italy and Spain came samples of acute and convalescent COVID-19.

As processed by the authors: How many nucleated cells were present was estimated from reference gene primer amplification. Using immunoSEQ multiplex PCR, the repertoire was profiled, and TCRdb retains in-frame clones only, with some absent. V, J and clone size are taken as reported in that table, and D and trimming were inferred from the DNA itself. Among roughly 40,000 clones listed, about 85% were seen once. CDR1 and CDR2 from the germline V gene are SNHLY and FYNNEI. V dropped 7 bases and J dropped 4; count of bases not matched to a gene: 7. The CDR3 totals 15 residues. The sequenced material came from peripheral blood. The receptor comes from a human donor in a cohort sampled during active COVID-19. The chain is built from TRBV2 and TRBJ2-2; 9 bases are a match to TRBD1. CDR3 sequence (DNA): TGTGCCAGCACTTCGGGACAGGGCACCACCGGGGAGCTGTTTTTT. Encoded protein: CASTSGQGTTGELFF.